The 18 T cell receptor beta chains below all came from one sample that was sequenced in a study of identical twins. One entry per CDR3 protein, called by TCRdb with MiXCR from the 5' RACE reads. There are about 550,000 distinct CDR3 sequences in the sample; 20% to 25% occur only once, and about 0.5% lies in the top ten. This sample was shared with a second study, whose subject was yellow fever vaccine responses in identical twins.

Sequenced material: CD4+ T cells sorted from blood. These receptors were collected from a woman aged 18-30 years in good health.

This clonotype was recorded a few times. CDR3 region: CASSPGQGVFGYTF. The CDR3 DNA reads TGCGCCAGCAGCCCGGGACAGGGGGTGTTTGGCTACACCTTC. The gene calls are TRBV5-1 and TRBJ1-2; 11 bases are a match to TRBD1. The V segment lost 4 bases and the J segment 7 bases; nucleotides outside the gene matches: 6. Per germline, CDR1 SGHRS and CDR2 YFSETQ. CDR3 length: 14 amino acids.

This clonotype was counted many times. This chain joins TRBV7-2 and TRBJ2-1; D unclear. Germline V lookup: CDR1 SGHTA, CDR2 FQGNSA. Trimming took off 3 bases at V and 4 bases at J, with 4 bases between the two ends. The CDR3 has 12 amino acids. The CDR3 DNA is TGTGCCAGCAGCTTCTTATACAATGAGCAGTTCTTC. It yields the protein CASSFLYNEQFF.

There are a few counts of this clonotype. The rearrangement links TRBV28 to TRBJ2-5; a possible D gene is TRBD2 (7 bases). The length of the CDR3 is 14 residues. V was shortened by 3 bases and J by 5 bases, with 13 bases between the two germline ends. CDR1 and CDR2 from the germline V gene are MDHEN and SYDVKM. The CDR3 here is CASSFVEGGETQYF. DNA of the CDR3: TGTGCCAGCAGTTTCGTCGAGGGGGGGGAGACCCAGTACTTC. Looking up the rest from reference TRBV28 and TRBJ2-5 gives the full variable domain: DVKVTQSSRYLVKRTGEKVFLECVQDMDHENMFWYRQDPGLGLRLIYFSYDVKMKEKGDIPEGYSVSREKKERFSLILESASTNQTSMYLCASSFVEGGETQYFGPGTRLLVL.

In its sample, this clonotype was seen a few times. The V gene is TRBV4-2, the J gene TRBJ2-2; 15 bases line up with TRBD2. The junction had 3 bases not matched to a gene; V was cut back by 0 bases and J by 7 bases. Germline CDR1 and CDR2: LGHNA and YNFKEQ. The CDR3 contains 17 residues. For the CDR3, the DNA is TGTGCCAGCAGCCAAGAGGGACTAGCGGGAGGTCACGGGGAGCTGTTTTTT. Its translation is CASSQEGLAGGHGELFF.

This clonotype appeared a few times. The chain is built from TRBV12-3 or TRBV12-4 and TRBJ1-1; D is uncertain. The ends were cut back, 7 bases at V and 6 bases at J, with 12 bases in the middle. The CDR3 covers 12 residues. Here the CDR3 reads CASKRATAEAFF. CDR3 nucleotide sequence: TGTGCCAGCAAAAGGGCGACTGCTGAAGCTTTCTTT.

This clonotype was counted only a few times. This chain uses TRBV4-1 with TRBJ1-6; 7 positions match TRBD1. With V trimmed by 3 bases and J by 7 bases, 6 bases remained unmatched. The CDR3 is made up of 15 amino acids. CDR1 is MGHRA, CDR2 YSYEKL, per germline. The CDR3 is CASSHMTGKNSPLHF. In DNA, the CDR3 is TGCGCCAGCAGCCATATGACAGGGAAGAATTCACCCCTCCACTTT.

This clonotype has only a few counts. This rearrangement joins TRBV6-5 to TRBJ2-7, with 10 bases fitting TRBD1. V was clipped by 0 bases and J by 4 bases; unmatched bases: 12. The V gene's germline CDR1 is MNHEY and CDR2 SVGAGI. The CDR3 covers 18 residues. DNA for the CDR3: TGTGCCAGCAGTTACTCGATACCCGGGACAGGGGCGCCATACGAGCAGTACGTC. Amino acid sequence: CASSYSIPGTGAPYEQYV.

This clonotype was counted only a few times. This chain uses TRBV10-3 with TRBJ2-1; either TRBD1 or TRBD2 may supply D (6 bases each). V lost 9 bases and J 0 bases, leaving 12 bases between the germline ends. The CDR3 contains 14 residues. Germline CDR1 ENHRY, CDR2 SYGVKD. The CDR3 region has the DNA TGTGCCATTTCCAGGGGAGGCTCCTACAATGAGCAGTTCTTC. Its translation: CAISRGGSYNEQFF.

This clonotype was observed a few times. This chain joins TRBV5-4 and TRBJ2-2; 9 bases fit TRBD2. CDR1 is SGHNT, CDR2 YYREEE, per germline (reference sequence). Trimming cost V 4 bases and J 5 bases; bases outside gene matches: 12. This CDR3 region has 17 residues. The CDR3 bases are TGTGCCAGCAGCCGAAGAATTAGCGGGAGCGGTACCGGGGAGCTGTTTTTT. Amino acids: CASSRRISGSGTGELFF. Looking up the rest from reference TRBV5-4 and TRBJ2-2 gives the full variable domain: ETGVTQSPTHLIKTRGQQVTLRCSSQSGHNTVSWYQQALGQGPQFIFQYYREEENGRGNFPPRFSGLQFPNYSSELNVNALELDDSALYLCASSRRISGSGTGELFFGEGSRLTVL.

The CDR3 DNA follows: TGCAGCGTTGACCAGAGAACAGATACGCAGTATTTT. Amino acids: CSVDQRTDTQYF. The chain uses TRBV29-1 and TRBJ2-3; D is uncertain. The CDR3 extends over 12 amino acids. Looked up from germline, CDR1 is SQVTM and CDR2 is ANQGSEA. V lost 3 bases, J lost 3 bases, and 7 bases lay in between.

This sequence joins TRBV3-1 and TRBJ2-6; 13 nucleotides match TRBD2. From germline, CDR1 is LGHDT and CDR2 YNNKEL (reference sequence). The CDR3 sequence is 22 residues long. V lost 3 bases to trimming and J lost 3 bases; unmatched junction nucleotides: 17. This CDR3 reads CASSQRLAGGLLIWGGANVLTF. CDR3 nucleotides: TGTGCCAGCAGCCAGCGACTAGCGGGAGGACTATTGATCTGGGGTGGGGCCAACGTCCTGACTTTC.

This clonotype came up many times. This chain uses TRBV11-1 with TRBJ2-1, with 11 bases identical to TRBD2. The CDR3 has 19 amino acids. Looked up from germline, CDR1 is SGHAT and CDR2 is FQDESV (reference sequence). The ends lost 1 base at V and 5 bases at J; junction bases unmatched: 13. In nucleotides, the CDR3 is TGTGCCAGCAGCTTAGGAGGGGGGGTGACTAGCGGGATGAACAATGAGCAGTTCTTC. Translation gives CASSLGGGVTSGMNNEQFF.

This chain connects TRBV12-3 or TRBV12-4 to TRBJ2-1; the match to TRBD2 covers 16 bases. The junction had 3 bases not matched to a gene; V was cut back by 4 bases and J by 9 bases. This CDR3 is built from 15 residues. The CDR3 DNA follows: TGTGCCAGCAGTTCGGGACTAGCGGGGGGGATTGAGCAGTTCTTC. It codes for CASSSGLAGGIEQFF.

In its sample, this clonotype was seen a few times. The chain employs TRBV5-1 and TRBJ2-7, with 10 bases identical to TRBD2. The CDR3 contains 16 residues. Per germline, CDR1 SGHRS and CDR2 YFSETQ. The ends lost 3 bases at V and 7 bases at J; junction bases unmatched: 13. CDR3 protein: CASSYQTSGSSFEQYF. In nucleotides, the CDR3 is TGCGCCAGCAGCTACCAGACTAGCGGGTCCTCCTTTGAGCAGTACTTC. Looking up the rest from reference TRBV5-1 and TRBJ2-7 gives the full variable domain: KAGVTQTPRYLIKTRGQQVTLSCSPISGHRSVSWYQQTPGQGLQFLFEYFSETQRNKGNFPGRFSGRQFSNSRSEMNVSTLELGDSALYLCASSYQTSGSSFEQYFGPGTRLTVT.

In this sample, this clonotype turned up a few times. The rearrangement links TRBV20-1 to TRBJ2-5, with D perhaps TRBD1 (5 bases). The CDR3 sequence is 12 residues long. Trimming left V 4 bases short and J 2 bases short, with 8 bases between. Germline V gene data show CDR1 as DFQATT and CDR2 as SNEGSKA (reference sequence). The CDR3 spells CSANYRQETQYF. The CDR3 DNA reads TGCAGTGCTAATTACAGGCAAGAGACCCAGTACTTC.

This chain joins TRBV28 and TRBJ1-3, with D unclear. CDR3 size: 12 residues. CDR1 and CDR2 (germline): MDHEN, SYDVKM. Trimming removed 10 bases at V and 6 bases at J, with 13 bases between. The CDR3 coding sequence is TGTGCCACCATCGGGAGGGAAAACACCATATATTTT. Protein sequence: CATIGRENTIYF.

This clonotype was seen a handful of times. The rearrangement links TRBV20-1 to TRBJ2-1; possibly TRBD2 for D (5 bases). V dropped 6 bases and J dropped 5 bases, with 14 bases sitting between them. CDR1 and CDR2 from the germline V gene are DFQATT and SNEGSKA (reference sequence). The CDR3 runs 13 residues. The CDR3 loop is CSADTSTDNEQFF. The CDR3 DNA is TGCAGTGCCGATACTAGTACTGACAATGAGCAGTTCTTC.

The CDR3 sequence: CASSYQGANSPLHF. CDR3 DNA sequence: TGTGCCAGCAGTTATCAGGGGGCGAATTCACCCCTCCACTTT. This chain joins TRBV12-3 or TRBV12-4 and TRBJ1-6, with 8 bases lining up with TRBD1. V dropped 4 bases and J dropped 7; count of bases not matched to a gene: 3. The CDR3 covers 14 residues.